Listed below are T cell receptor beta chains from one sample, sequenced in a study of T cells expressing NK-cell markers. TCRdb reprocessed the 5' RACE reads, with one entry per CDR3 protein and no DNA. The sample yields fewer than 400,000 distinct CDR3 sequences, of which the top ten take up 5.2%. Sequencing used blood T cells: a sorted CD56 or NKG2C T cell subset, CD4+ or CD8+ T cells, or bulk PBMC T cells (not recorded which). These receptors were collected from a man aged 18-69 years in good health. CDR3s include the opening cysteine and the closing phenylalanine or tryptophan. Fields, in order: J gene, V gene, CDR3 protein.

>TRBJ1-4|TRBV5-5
CASSFEGGNEKLFF
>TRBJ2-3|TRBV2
CATLLEGKSTDTQYF
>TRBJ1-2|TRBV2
CASRGQYGYTF
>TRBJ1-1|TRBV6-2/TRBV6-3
CASSYLLHENTEAFF
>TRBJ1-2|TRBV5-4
CASSSNYYGYTF
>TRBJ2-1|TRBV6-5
CASSRRDRGLGEQFF
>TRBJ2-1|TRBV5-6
CASRGNGPKQFF
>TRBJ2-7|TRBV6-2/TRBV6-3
CASSYMRGGSYEQYF
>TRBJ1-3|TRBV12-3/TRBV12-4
CASSFSWGRALSGNTIYF
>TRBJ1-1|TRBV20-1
CSARAADRGGTEAFF
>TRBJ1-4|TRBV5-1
CASSRTGDHEKLFF
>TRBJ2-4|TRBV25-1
CASRGQGGAKNIQYF
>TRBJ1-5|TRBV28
CASSLDRAFGNQPQHF
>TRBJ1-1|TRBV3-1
CASSQLEVTEAFF
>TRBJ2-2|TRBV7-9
CASSLSQVLGSTGELFF
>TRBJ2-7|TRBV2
CASSEDRVRGSYEQYF
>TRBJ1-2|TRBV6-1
CASNPDRVVNYGYTF
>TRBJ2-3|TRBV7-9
CASSPIGAGNTDTQYF
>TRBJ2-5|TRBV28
CASSRPDGGARGETQYF
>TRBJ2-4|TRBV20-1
CSARDFGLEGNIQYF
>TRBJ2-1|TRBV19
CASRHASSNEQFF
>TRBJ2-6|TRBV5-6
CASSHRVSRVSGANVLTF
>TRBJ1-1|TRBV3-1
CASSYRGTNTEAFF
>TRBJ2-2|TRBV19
CASSEYWGRTGELFF
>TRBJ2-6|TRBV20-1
CSVIGGLSGANVLTF
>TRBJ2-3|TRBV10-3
CAISEIVGTGRADTQYF
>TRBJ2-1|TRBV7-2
CASSPRGSGNEQFF
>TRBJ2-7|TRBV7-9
CASSPSPDRLDYEQYF
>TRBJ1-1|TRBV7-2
CASRQTGTGGSTEAFF
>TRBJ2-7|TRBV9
CASSRTTTTYEQYF
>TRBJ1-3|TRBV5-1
CASSGFGQTDSGNTIYF
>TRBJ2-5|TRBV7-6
CASSLISEGGKTQYF
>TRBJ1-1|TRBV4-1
CASSQVGREAFF
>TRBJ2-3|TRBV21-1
CASSKVLGGRTDTQYF
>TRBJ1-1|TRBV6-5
CASSYGGGATEAFF
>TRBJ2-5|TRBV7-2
CASSTHVAGRKETQYF
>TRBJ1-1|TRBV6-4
CASSDTPPPGVAFF
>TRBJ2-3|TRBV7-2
CASRIGGPSTDTQYF
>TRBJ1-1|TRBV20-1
CSARDRAVLTEAFF
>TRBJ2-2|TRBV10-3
CAIKSPPAGELFF
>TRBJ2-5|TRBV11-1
CASSLVRASGGYQETQYF
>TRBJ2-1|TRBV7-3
CASSPQPGLHNEQFF
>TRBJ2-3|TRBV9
CASSPSGGLADTQYF
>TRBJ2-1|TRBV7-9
CASSLAPDSAIVGQFF
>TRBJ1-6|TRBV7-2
CASSPLRDRSPLHF